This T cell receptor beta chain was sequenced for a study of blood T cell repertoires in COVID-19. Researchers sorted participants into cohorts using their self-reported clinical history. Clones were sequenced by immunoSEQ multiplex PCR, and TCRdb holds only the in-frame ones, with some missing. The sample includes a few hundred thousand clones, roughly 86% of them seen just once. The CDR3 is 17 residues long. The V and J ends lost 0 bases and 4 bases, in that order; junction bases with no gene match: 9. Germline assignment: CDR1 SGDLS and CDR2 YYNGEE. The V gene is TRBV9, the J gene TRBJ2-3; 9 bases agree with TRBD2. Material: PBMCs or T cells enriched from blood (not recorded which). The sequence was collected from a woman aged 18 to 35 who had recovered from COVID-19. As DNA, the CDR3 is TGTGCCAGCAGCGTAGCATTTACGGGCGGGGGGGCAGATACGCAGTATTTT. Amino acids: CASSVAFTGGGADTQYF.